This TCR beta chain is drawn from a study of blood T cell repertoires in COVID-19. The protocol was immunoSEQ multiplex PCR, while the TCRdb copy is restricted to in-frame clones and leaves out a portion. The table has roughly 180,000 clones, approximately 90% seen once. V shed 0 bases, J shed 8 bases, and the junction held 4 bases outside the gene matches. CDR1 and CDR2 from the germline V gene are SGDLS and YYNGEE. The CDR3 is 13 residues long. The chain joins TRBV9 to TRBJ1-1; TRBD1 matches 7 bases. Sequenced input: peripheral blood. The source of this sequence is a young man with acute or convalescent COVID-19. CDR3 DNA: TGTGCCAGCAGCGTAGTAACAGGGGCGGAAGCTTTCTTT. Translating gives CASSVVTGAEAFF. Full variable domain (rest looked up from reference TRBV9 and TRBJ1-1): DSGVTQTPKHLITATGQRVTLRCSPRSGDLSVYWYQQSLDQGLQFLIQYYNGEERAKGNILERFSAQQFPDLHSELNLSSLELGDSALYFCASSVVTGAEAFFGQGTRLTVV.